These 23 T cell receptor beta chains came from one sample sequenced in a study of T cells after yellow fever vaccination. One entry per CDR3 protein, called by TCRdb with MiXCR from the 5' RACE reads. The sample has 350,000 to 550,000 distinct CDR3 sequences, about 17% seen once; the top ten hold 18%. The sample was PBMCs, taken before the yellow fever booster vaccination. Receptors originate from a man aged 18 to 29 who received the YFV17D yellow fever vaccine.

The CDR3, as DNA: TGTGCCAGCAGCTTAGTTTCGCGGAATACGCAGTATTTT. The encoded protein is CASSLVSRNTQYF. The V gene is TRBV7-2, the J gene TRBJ2-3; D is ambiguous. The CDR3 covers 13 residues. Germline CDR1 and CDR2: SGHTA and FQGNSA. The V and J ends lost 1 base and 7 bases respectively, with 9 bases between them.

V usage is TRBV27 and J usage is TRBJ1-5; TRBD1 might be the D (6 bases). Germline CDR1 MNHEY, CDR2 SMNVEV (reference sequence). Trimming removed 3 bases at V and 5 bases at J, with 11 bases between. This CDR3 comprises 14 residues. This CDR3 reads CASSFSGGHQPQHF. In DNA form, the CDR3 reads TGTGCCAGCAGTTTTAGCGGGGGGCATCAGCCCCAGCATTTT.

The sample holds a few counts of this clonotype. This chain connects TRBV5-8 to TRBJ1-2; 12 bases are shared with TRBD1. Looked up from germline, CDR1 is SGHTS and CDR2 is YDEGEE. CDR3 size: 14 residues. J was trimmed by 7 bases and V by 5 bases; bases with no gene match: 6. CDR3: CASSTGTGGSGYTF. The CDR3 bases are TGTGCCAGCAGTACCGGGACAGGGGGCTCTGGCTACACCTTC.

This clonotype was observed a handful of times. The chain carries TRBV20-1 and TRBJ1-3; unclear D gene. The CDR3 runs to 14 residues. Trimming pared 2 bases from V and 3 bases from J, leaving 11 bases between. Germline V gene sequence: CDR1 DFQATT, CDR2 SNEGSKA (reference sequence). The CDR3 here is CSARRPDSGNTIYF. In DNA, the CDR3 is TGCAGTGCTAGACGACCTGATAGTGGAAACACCATATATTTT.

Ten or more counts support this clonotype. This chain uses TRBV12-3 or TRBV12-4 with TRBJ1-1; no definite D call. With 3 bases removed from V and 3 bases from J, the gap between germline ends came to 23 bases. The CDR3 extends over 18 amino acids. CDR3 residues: CASSLTAATRARDTEAFF. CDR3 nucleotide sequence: TGTGCCAGCAGTTTGACCGCGGCAACTAGGGCTAGGGACACTGAAGCTTTCTTT.

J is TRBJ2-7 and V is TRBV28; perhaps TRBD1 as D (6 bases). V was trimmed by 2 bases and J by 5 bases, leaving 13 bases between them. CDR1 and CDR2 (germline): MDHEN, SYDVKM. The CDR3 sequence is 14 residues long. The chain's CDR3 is CASSLGQGMNEQYF. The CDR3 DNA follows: TGTGCCAGCAGTTTAGGGCAGGGGATGAACGAGCAGTACTTC.

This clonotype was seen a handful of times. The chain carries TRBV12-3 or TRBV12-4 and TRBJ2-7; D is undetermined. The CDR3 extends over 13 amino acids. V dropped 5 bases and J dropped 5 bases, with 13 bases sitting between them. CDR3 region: CASSRTHPDEQYF. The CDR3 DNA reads TGTGCCAGCAGTCGAACGCATCCGGACGAGCAGTACTTC.

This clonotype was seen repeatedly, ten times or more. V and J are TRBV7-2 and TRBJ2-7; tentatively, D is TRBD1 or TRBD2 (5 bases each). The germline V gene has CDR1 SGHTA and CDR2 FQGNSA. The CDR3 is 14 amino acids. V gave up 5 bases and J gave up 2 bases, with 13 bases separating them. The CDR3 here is CASSLGMGAYEQYV. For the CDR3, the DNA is TGTGCCAGCAGCCTAGGGATGGGGGCCTACGAGCAGTACGTC.

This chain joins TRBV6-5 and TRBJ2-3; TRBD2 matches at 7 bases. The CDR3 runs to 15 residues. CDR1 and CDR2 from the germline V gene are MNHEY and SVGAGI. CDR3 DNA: TGTGCAGCCGGGGGGTACAGGAGAGCCACAGATACGCAGTATTTT. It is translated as CAAGGYRRATDTQYF.

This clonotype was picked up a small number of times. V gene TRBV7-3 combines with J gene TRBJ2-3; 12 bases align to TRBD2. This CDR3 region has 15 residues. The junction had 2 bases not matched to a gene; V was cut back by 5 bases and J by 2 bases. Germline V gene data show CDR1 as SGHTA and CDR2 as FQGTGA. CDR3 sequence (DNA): TGTGCCAGCAGCAGGACTAGCGGGGCCACAGATACGCAGTATTTT. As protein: CASSRTSGATDTQYF.

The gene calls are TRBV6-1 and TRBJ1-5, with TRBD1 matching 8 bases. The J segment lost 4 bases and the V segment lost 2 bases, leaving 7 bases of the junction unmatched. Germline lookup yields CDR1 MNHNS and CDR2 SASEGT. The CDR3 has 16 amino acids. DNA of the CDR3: TGTGCCAGCAGTGAACAGACAGGGGTGAGGAATCAGCCCCAGCATTTT. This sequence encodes CASSEQTGVRNQPQHF.

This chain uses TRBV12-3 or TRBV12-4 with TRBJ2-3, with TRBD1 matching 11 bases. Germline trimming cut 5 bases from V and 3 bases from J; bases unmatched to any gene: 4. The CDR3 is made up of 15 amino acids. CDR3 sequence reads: CASSDRDRGTDTQYF. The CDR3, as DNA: TGTGCCAGCAGTGATCGGGACAGGGGGACAGATACGCAGTATTTT.

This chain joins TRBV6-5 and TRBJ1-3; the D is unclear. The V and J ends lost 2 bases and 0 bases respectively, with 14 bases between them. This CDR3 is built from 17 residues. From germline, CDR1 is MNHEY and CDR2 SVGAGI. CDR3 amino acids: CASSYGPRLGSGNTIYF. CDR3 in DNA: TGTGCCAGCAGTTACGGTCCTAGGCTTGGCTCTGGAAACACCATATATTTT.

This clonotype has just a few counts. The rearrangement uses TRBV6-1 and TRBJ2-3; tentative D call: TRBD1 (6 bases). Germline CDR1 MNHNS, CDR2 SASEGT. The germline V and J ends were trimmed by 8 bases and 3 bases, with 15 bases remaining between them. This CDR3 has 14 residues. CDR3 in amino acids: CASQWQGITDTQYF. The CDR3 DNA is TGTGCCAGCCAGTGGCAGGGGATAACAGATACGCAGTATTTT.

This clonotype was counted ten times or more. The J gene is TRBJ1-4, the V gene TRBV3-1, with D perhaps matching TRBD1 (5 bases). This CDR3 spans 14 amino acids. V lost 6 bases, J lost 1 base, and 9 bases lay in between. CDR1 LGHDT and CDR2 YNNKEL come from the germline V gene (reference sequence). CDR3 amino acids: CASSPGRTNEKLFF. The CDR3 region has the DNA TGTGCCAGCAGTCCAGGGAGAACTAATGAAAAACTGTTTTTT.

CDR3 region: CASSYRGTRSPLHF. For the CDR3, the DNA is TGTGCCAGCAGTTACAGGGGGACTCGGTCACCCCTCCACTTT. The chain employs TRBV6-2 or TRBV6-3 and TRBJ1-6, with a weak D call TRBD1 (6 bases). V was clipped by 2 bases and J by 10 bases, with 12 bases between them. CDR1 and CDR2 (germline): MNHEY, SVGEGT. CDR3 length: 14 residues.

The CDR3 bases are TGCGCCAGCAGCAAAGCGAGGGATTCACCCCTCCACTTT. Protein product: CASSKARDSPLHF. The chain couples TRBV4-1 to TRBJ1-6; no firm D call. V shed 5 bases and J shed 8 bases, with 10 bases lying between them. This CDR3 region has 13 residues. Germline loops: CDR1 MGHRA, CDR2 YSYEKL.

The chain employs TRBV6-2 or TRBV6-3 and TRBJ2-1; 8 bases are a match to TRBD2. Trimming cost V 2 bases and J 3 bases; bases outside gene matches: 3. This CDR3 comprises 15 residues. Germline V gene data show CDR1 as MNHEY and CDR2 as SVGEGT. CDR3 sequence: CASSYTGGLYNEQFF. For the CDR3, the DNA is TGTGCCAGCAGTTACACGGGGGGGCTCTACAATGAGCAGTTCTTC.

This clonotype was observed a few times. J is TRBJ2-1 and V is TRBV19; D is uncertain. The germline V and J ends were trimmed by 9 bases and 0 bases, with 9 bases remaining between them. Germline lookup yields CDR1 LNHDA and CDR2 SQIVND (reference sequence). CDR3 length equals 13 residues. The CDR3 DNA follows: TGTGCCAGCTCAGGAGCCTCCTACAATGAGCAGTTCTTC. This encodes CASSGASYNEQFF.

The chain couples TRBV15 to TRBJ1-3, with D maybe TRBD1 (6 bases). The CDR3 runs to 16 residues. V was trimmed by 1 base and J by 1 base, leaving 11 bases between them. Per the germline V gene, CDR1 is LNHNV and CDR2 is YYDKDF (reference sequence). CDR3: CATSRGVQGSGNTIYF. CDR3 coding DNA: TGTGCCACCAGCAGAGGAGTCCAGGGGTCTGGAAACACCATATATTTT.

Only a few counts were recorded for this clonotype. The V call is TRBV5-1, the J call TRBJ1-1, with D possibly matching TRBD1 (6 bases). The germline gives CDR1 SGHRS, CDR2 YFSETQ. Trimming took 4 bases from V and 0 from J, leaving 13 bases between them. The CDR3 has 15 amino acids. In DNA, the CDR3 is TGCGCCAGCAGCGCAACAGGGACCATGAACACTGAAGCTTTCTTT. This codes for CASSATGTMNTEAFF.

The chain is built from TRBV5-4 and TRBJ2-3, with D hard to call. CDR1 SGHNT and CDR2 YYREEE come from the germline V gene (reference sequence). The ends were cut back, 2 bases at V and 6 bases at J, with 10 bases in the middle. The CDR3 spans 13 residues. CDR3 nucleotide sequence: TGTGCCAGCAGCTTAGAGGCGAAGGATACGCAGTATTTT. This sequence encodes CASSLEAKDTQYF.

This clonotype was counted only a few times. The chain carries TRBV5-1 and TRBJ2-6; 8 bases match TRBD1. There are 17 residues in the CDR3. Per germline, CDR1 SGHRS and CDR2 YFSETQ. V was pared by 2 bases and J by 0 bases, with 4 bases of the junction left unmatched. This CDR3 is CASSFGTGGSGANVLTF. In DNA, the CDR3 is TGCGCCAGCAGCTTTGGGACAGGCGGCTCTGGGGCCAACGTCCTGACTTTC. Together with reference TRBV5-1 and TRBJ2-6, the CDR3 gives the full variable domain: KAGVTQTPRYLIKTRGQQVTLSCSPISGHRSVSWYQQTPGQGLQFLFEYFSETQRNKGNFPGRFSGRQFSNSRSEMNVSTLELGDSALYLCASSFGTGGSGANVLTFGAGSRLTVL.